This TCR beta chain was identified during a study of blood T cell repertoires in COVID-19. This clone was seen only a few times. With 2 bases clipped from V and 8 bases from J, the junction kept 5 bases outside the gene matches. This CDR3 spans 13 amino acids. Germline CDR1 reads LGHDT; CDR2 reads YNNKEL (reference sequence). Libraries were prepared by immunoSEQ multiplex PCR; TCRdb keeps only in-frame clonotypes and omits some of them. This table holds about 100,000 clones, 85% found once. The genes are TRBV3-1 (or the pseudogene TRBV3-2) and TRBJ1-2; 7 nucleotides agree with TRBD1. Sequencing was carried out using peripheral blood. This receptor was identified in a man between 45 and 60 years old with active or convalescent COVID-19. This CDR3 reads CASSQRGGNGYTF. The CDR3 region has the DNA TGTGCCAGCAGCCAACGAGGGGGCAACGGCTACACCTTC.